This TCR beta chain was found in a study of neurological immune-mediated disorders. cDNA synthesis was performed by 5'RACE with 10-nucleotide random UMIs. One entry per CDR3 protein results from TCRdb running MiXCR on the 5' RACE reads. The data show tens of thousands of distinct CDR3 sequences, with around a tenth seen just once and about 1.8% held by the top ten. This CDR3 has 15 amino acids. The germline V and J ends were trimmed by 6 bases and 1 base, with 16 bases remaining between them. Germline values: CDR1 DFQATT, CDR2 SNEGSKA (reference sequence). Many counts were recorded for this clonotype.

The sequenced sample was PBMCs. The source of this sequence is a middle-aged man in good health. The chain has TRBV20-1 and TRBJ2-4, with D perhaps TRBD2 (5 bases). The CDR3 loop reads CSAVLVTGAKNIQYF. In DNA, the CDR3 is TGCAGTGCCGTCTTGGTTACGGGGGCCAAAAACATTCAGTACTTC.